The T cell receptor beta chain described here comes from a study of T cell responses to AZD1222 COVID-19 vaccine. CDR1 and CDR2 from the germline V gene are LGHNA and YNFKEQ. CDR3 length equals 15 residues. V lost 0 bases and J 8 bases, leaving 14 bases between the germline ends. This clone has a single count. The assay was immunoSEQ multiplex PCR, and TCRdb's table has in-frame clones only and misses some. The sample consists of about 200,000 clones, roughly 92% of them appearing once. This receptor was taken from an adult who received the AZD1222 COVID-19 vaccine. Sequencing was performed on peripheral blood, taken 28 days after the second AZD1222 dose. The rearrangement links TRBV4-2 to TRBJ2-1; no reliable D call. CDR3: CASSQERFLKDEQFF. In nucleotides, the CDR3 is TGTGCCAGCAGCCAAGAGCGGTTCCTAAAGGATGAGCAGTTCTTC.